Below are 24 T cell receptor beta chains sequenced from a single sample in a study of T cell clones after liver transplantation. Profiling relied on immunoSEQ multiplex PCR, and the TCRdb table lists in-frame clones only, not all of them. The repertoire holds roughly 97,000 clones, more than 75% seen once, with over 0.9% in the top ten. This specimen was CD4+ T cells from blood, taken before liver transplant. The receptors stem from a human donor who received a liver transplant.

This clone was observed a handful of times. The V gene is TRBV7-3, the J gene TRBJ1-1, with no clear D. Germline V CDR1 and CDR2: SGHTA, FQGTGA. The CDR3 covers 13 residues. V lost 2 bases and J 0 bases, leaving 4 bases between the germline ends. The CDR3 is CASSLWMNTEAFF. The DNA for the CDR3 is TGTGCCAGCAGCTTATGGATGAACACTGAAGCTTTCTTT.

The chain carries TRBV9 and TRBJ2-1; 7 bases are shared with TRBD1. J gave up 4 bases and V 4 bases, and 5 bases lay outside the gene matches. The CDR3 has 14 amino acids. Germline-derived CDR1 and CDR2 are SGDLS and YYNGEE. The CDR3 nucleotides read TGTGCCAGCAGCCAGGGGGAGTCTTACAATGAGCAGTTCTTC. Residues: CASSQGESYNEQFF. The variable domain in full, with the rest retrieved from reference TRBV9 and TRBJ2-1, is DSGVTQTPKHLITATGQRVTLRCSPRSGDLSVYWYQQSLDQGLQFLIQYYNGEERAKGNILERFSAQQFPDLHSELNLSSLELGDSALYFCASSQGESYNEQFFGPGTRLTVL.

The genes are TRBV28 and TRBJ1-1, with D possibly TRBD1 on 5 matching bases. The germline CDR1 and CDR2 sequences are MDHEN and SYDVKM. Trimming cost V 6 bases and J 6 bases, with 11 bases left between them. The CDR3 has 12 amino acids. The CDR3: CASSPGHAEAFF. CDR3 coding DNA: TGTGCCAGCAGCCCGGGGCACGCTGAAGCTTTCTTT.

At least ten counts were recorded for this clone. V is TRBV7-3 and J is TRBJ2-3; perhaps TRBD1 as D (6 bases). Germline loops: CDR1 SGHTA, CDR2 FQGTGA. Deletions cut 3 bases from V and 4 bases from J, with 14 bases between. The CDR3 loop spans 15 amino acids. The CDR3 DNA reads TGTGCCAGCAGCTTGACAGGAGCCCCCTCAGATACGCAGTATTTT. It yields the protein CASSLTGAPSDTQYF. Full variable domain (remainder filled in from reference TRBV7-3 and TRBJ2-3): GAGVSQTPSNKVTEKGKYVELRCDPISGHTALYWYRQSLGQGPEFLIYFQGTGAADDSGLPNDRFFAVRPEGSVSTLKIQRTERGDSAVYLCASSLTGAPSDTQYFGPGTRLTVL.

This clone was found a few times. The rearrangement uses TRBV6-6 and TRBJ2-7, with D perhaps being TRBD1 or TRBD2 (5 bases each). The CDR3 length is 12 residues. Trimming removed 4 bases from V and 7 bases from J, with 11 bases in between. Germline V gene data show CDR1 as MNHNY and CDR2 as SVGAGI (reference sequence). The CDR3 spells CASSSTGREQYF. As DNA, the CDR3 is TGTGCCAGCAGTTCGACGGGGCGAGAGCAGTACTTC.

V usage is TRBV30 and J usage is TRBJ2-1; 13 positions match TRBD2. Germline V gene data show CDR1 as GTSNPN and CDR2 as SVGIG (reference sequence). This CDR3 is built from 14 residues. V gave up 5 bases and J gave up 9 bases; unmatched junction bases: 7. This CDR3 is CAWASTSGRGEQFF. Written as DNA, the CDR3 is TGTGCCTGGGCTTCTACTAGCGGGAGGGGTGAGCAGTTCTTC. Variable domain in full (rest from reference TRBV30 and TRBJ2-1): SQTIHQWPATLVQPVGSPLSLECTVEGTSNPNLYWYRQAAGRGLQLLFYSVGIGQISSEVPQNLSASRPQDRQFILSSKKLLLSDSGFYLCAWASTSGRGEQFFGPGTRLTVL.

This clone has just a few counts. This chain links TRBV4-2 with TRBJ2-7, with 7 bases aligning to TRBD1. Looked up from germline, CDR1 is LGHNA and CDR2 is YNFKEQ. This CDR3 spans 17 amino acids. Trimming at V came to 3 bases and at J to 7 bases, leaving 18 bases not matched to a gene. The DNA of the CDR3 is TGTGCCAGCAGCCAGCAAATTCAGTCCCGGGACAGATGGGAGCAGTACTTC. This codes for CASSQQIQSRDRWEQYF.

This chain connects TRBV5-1 to TRBJ2-3; 12 nucleotides agree with TRBD2. CDR1 SGHRS and CDR2 YFSETQ come from the germline V gene. Germline trimming cut 1 base from V and 3 bases from J; bases unmatched to any gene: 9. CDR3 size: 18 residues. DNA for the CDR3: TGCGCCAGCAGCTTGCCTAGCGGGAGGGAGGGAAGAACAGATACGCAGTATTTT. Translating it yields CASSLPSGREGRTDTQYF.

This chain links TRBV21-1 with TRBJ1-3; TRBD1, the D gene given by the table, was not confirmed from the DNA. TRBV21-1 is a pseudogene locus. The CDR3 length is 20 residues. Written as DNA, the CDR3 is TGTGCCAGCAGCAAAGGGGTTAGGGTAGACAGGCGTTACTCTGGAAACACCATATATTTT. Encoded protein: CASSKGVRVDRRYSGNTIYF.

This clone was detected only once. The V and J genes are TRBV7-6 and TRBJ2-7, with D perhaps matching TRBD1 (5 bases). The CDR3 length is 13 residues. The germline gives CDR1 SGHVS, CDR2 FNYEAQ. Trimming took off 5 bases at V and 3 bases at J, with 11 bases between the two ends. The CDR3 sequence is CASSDGALYEQYF. As DNA, the CDR3 is TGTGCCAGCAGCGATGGGGCCCTCTACGAGCAGTACTTC.

The rearrangement joins TRBV11-3 to TRBJ2-2; 8 nucleotides agree with TRBD1. The CDR3 length is 15 residues. Germline-derived CDR1 and CDR2 are SGHNT and YENEEA. The J segment lost 1 base and the V segment lost 4 bases, leaving 2 bases of the junction unmatched. CDR3 loop: CASSSGQGNTGELFF. DNA for the CDR3: TGTGCCAGCAGCTCCGGACAGGGGAACACCGGGGAGCTGTTTTTT. Using reference TRBV11-3 and TRBJ2-2 for the parts outside the CDR3, the full variable domain is EAGVVQSPRYKIIEKKQPVAFWCNPISGHNTLYWYLQNLGQGPELLIRYENEEAVDDSQLPKDRFSAERLKGVDSTLKIQPAELGDSAVYLCASSSGQGNTGELFFGEGSRLTVL.

V usage is TRBV29-1 and J usage is TRBJ1-1; D is uncertain. The CDR3 contains 13 residues. Between the trimmed V and J ends, which lost 2 bases and 1 base, there was a span of 8 bases. The V gene's germline CDR1 is SQVTM and CDR2 ANQGSEA. CDR3 residues: CSVERAPNTEAFF. The CDR3 DNA sequence: TGCAGCGTTGAAAGGGCTCCGAACACTGAAGCTTTCTTT.

CDR3 sequence (DNA): TGTGCCAGCAGTCCCGGACTAGCGGGAGTCAATGAGCAGTTCTTC. Its translation: CASSPGLAGVNEQFF. The chain combines TRBV5-4 with TRBJ2-1; 13 nucleotides line up with TRBD2. V lost 5 bases to trimming and J lost 6 bases; unmatched junction nucleotides: 5. The CDR3 consists of 15 residues. CDR1 SGHNT and CDR2 YYREEE come from the germline V gene (reference sequence).

In its sample, this clone was seen a few times. The chain couples TRBV6-6 to TRBJ1-1; D is possibly TRBD1 (6 bases). Germline CDR1 MNHNY, CDR2 SVGAGI (reference sequence). Trimming shortened V by 2 bases and J by 3 bases, and 13 bases separated the two germline ends. The CDR3 loop spans 15 amino acids. The CDR3 DNA is TGTGCCAGCAGTTACCAGGCAGGGGAAGACACTGAAGCTTTCTTT. It encodes CASSYQAGEDTEAFF.

The chain carries TRBV5-1 and TRBJ1-5; D gene uncertain. CDR3 length: 19 amino acids. V was cut by 5 bases and J by 2 bases, with 26 bases left in between. Germline V gene lookup returns CDR1 SGHRS and CDR2 YFSETQ. This CDR3 reads CASRLKVPELQDRNQPQHF. The CDR3 region has the DNA TGCGCCAGCAGGTTGAAGGTCCCCGAGCTCCAGGATCGCAATCAGCCCCAGCATTTT.

This chain joins TRBV6-6 and TRBJ2-1; 7 bases map to TRBD2. Germline CDR1 MNHNY, CDR2 SVGAGI (reference sequence). This CDR3 contains 16 residues. V was clipped by 0 bases and J by 5 bases; unmatched bases: 7. The CDR3, as DNA: TGTGCCAGCAGTTACTCCGGGGGGACGACCAACAATGAGCAGTTCTTC. This encodes CASSYSGGTTNNEQFF.

The chain has TRBV7-6 and TRBJ1-1, with D possibly matching TRBD1 (6 bases). In germline, CDR1 is SGHVS, CDR2 FNYEAQ. CDR3 length: 15 amino acids. V dropped 2 bases and J dropped 4 bases, with 14 bases sitting between them. CDR3 in amino acids: CASSLFRRGTTEAFF. CDR3 DNA: TGTGCCAGCAGCTTATTCCGGAGGGGGACCACTGAAGCTTTCTTT. The full variable domain, rest sourced from reference TRBV7-6 and TRBJ1-1, is GAGVSQSPRYKVTKRGQDVALRCDPISGHVSLYWYRQALGQGPEFLTYFNYEAQQDKSGLPNDRFSAERPEGSISTLTIQRTEQRDSAMYRCASSLFRRGTTEAFFGQGTRLTVV.

The chain joins TRBV5-1 to TRBJ2-7; the D call may be TRBD1 or TRBD2 (6 bases each). Trimming pared 1 base from V and 1 base from J, leaving 12 bases between. Per the germline V gene, CDR1 is SGHRS and CDR2 is YFSETQ. The CDR3 covers 15 residues. This CDR3 is CASSLIEGGSYEQYF. DNA of the CDR3: TGCGCCAGCAGCTTGATAGAAGGGGGGTCCTACGAGCAGTACTTC.

This clone was seen a handful of times. V and J are TRBV28 and TRBJ1-5, with a tentative D call TRBD1 (5 bases). The CDR3 totals 16 residues. The germline V gene has CDR1 MDHEN and CDR2 SYDVKM. The V end was cut by 5 bases, the J end by 2 bases, with 16 bases between. For the CDR3, the DNA is TGTGCCAGCAGTCCTCCCCTCACCAGGGGCAATCAGCCCCAGCATTTT. It translates to CASSPPLTRGNQPQHF.

The rearrangement links TRBV2 to TRBJ1-4; D is uncertain. The CDR3 runs to 16 residues. V was shortened by 2 bases and J by 8 bases, with 18 bases between the two germline ends. Germline V gene data show CDR1 as SNHLY and CDR2 as FYNNEI. The CDR3 spells CASSERAPNLNEKLFF. The CDR3 bases are TGTGCCAGCAGTGAACGGGCGCCCAACCTGAACGAAAAACTGTTTTTT.

J is TRBJ2-5 and V is TRBV9; 7 bases line up with TRBD1. V lost 4 bases and J lost 5; bases outside the gene matches: 14. Germline assignment: CDR1 SGDLS and CDR2 YYNGEE. This CDR3 has 16 amino acids. The CDR3 DNA sequence: TGTGCCAGCAGCCCTCGAGGTGACAGGGTGGGCGAGACCCAGTACTTC. It codes for CASSPRGDRVGETQYF.

This clone has just a few counts. The V and J genes are TRBV5-4 and TRBJ2-5; D is unclear. Germline V lookup: CDR1 SGHNT, CDR2 YYREEE (reference sequence). The CDR3 loop spans 13 amino acids. V was shortened by 1 base and J by 5 bases, with 9 bases between the two germline ends. As DNA, the CDR3 is TGTGCCAGCAGCTTGTCCTTGATTGAGACCCAGTACTTC. This codes for CASSLSLIETQYF.

On this clone itself: In the same sample, other DNA sequences code for this CDR3. The V and J genes are TRBV7-2 and TRBJ1-5; 8 bases fit TRBD1. The CDR3 length is 14 residues. CDR1 and CDR2 (germline): SGHTA, FQGNSA. Losses at the gene ends were 4 bases for V and 7 bases for J; bases not matched to a gene: 6. The chain's CDR3 is CASSSGQGRQPQHF. CDR3 DNA sequence: TGTGCCAGCAGCTCTGGACAGGGTCGGCAGCCCCAGCATTTT. The entire variable domain, with the rest obtained from reference TRBV7-2 and TRBJ1-5, is as follows: GAGVSQSPSNKVTEKGKDVELRCDPISGHTALYWYRQSLGQGLEFLIYFQGNSAPDKSGLPSDRFSAERTGGSVSTLTIQRTQQEDSAVYLCASSSGQGRQPQHFGDGTRLSIL.

The chain is built from TRBV19 and TRBJ2-3; the D call may be TRBD1 or TRBD2 (5 bases each). The CDR3 contains 13 residues. Germline V lookup: CDR1 LNHDA, CDR2 SQIVND (reference sequence). V lost 3 bases and J lost 4, with 8 bases in between. The CDR3 protein is CASSIGGADTQYF. The DNA of the CDR3 is TGTGCCAGTAGTATTGGGGGAGCAGATACGCAGTATTTT.